The 21 T cell receptor beta chains presented below share a single source sample, sequenced in a study of shared clonotypes between healthy human individuals. Clones were sequenced by immunoSEQ multiplex PCR, and TCRdb holds only the in-frame ones, with some missing. Counted here are around 1.5 million clones, 95% to 99% occurring once; the ten biggest clones make up roughly 0.42%. The sequencing sample was made of naive CD4+ T cells sorted from blood. Subset given: CD45RA+ positively selected. Receptors were obtained from a man aged 25-45 years in good health.

The DNA of the CDR3 is TGTGCCAGTAGGGCAGGCTTCTCTGGGGCCAACGTCCTGACTTTC. It specifies CASRAGFSGANVLTF. V gene TRBV18 combines with J gene TRBJ2-6; D not certain. Germline values: CDR1 KGHSH, CDR2 LQKENI. The ends were cut back, 9 bases at V and 0 bases at J, with 12 bases in the middle. The CDR3 is 15 residues long. The full variable domain, in which reference TRBV18 and TRBJ2-6 provide the parts outside the CDR3, is NAGVMQNPRHLVRRRGQEARLRCSPMKGHSHVYWYRQLPEEGLKFMVYLQKENIIDESGMPKERFSAEFPKEGPSILRIQQVVRGDSAAYFCASRAGFSGANVLTFGAGSRLTVL.

The chain is built from TRBV6-6 and TRBJ1-2; tentatively, D is TRBD1 (6 bases). The germline V gene has CDR1 MNHNY and CDR2 SVGAGI (reference sequence). Trimming pared 2 bases from V and 4 bases from J, leaving 14 bases between. The CDR3 is made up of 15 amino acids. CDR3 in DNA: TGTGCCAGCAGTTACCCCCCAGGGGTTAGCTATGGCTACACCTTC. Encoded protein: CASSYPPGVSYGYTF.

V usage is TRBV7-2 and J usage is TRBJ2-7; D is undetermined. This CDR3 is built from 14 residues. The V gene lost 5 bases and the J gene lost 0 bases, with 11 bases spanning the gap. Per germline, CDR1 SGHTA and CDR2 FQGNSA. The CDR3 here is CASSLDSHSYEQYF. For the CDR3, the DNA is TGTGCCAGCAGCCTAGACTCACACTCCTACGAGCAGTACTTC.

To note about this clone: An end of the junction does not agree with germline; a read error may underlie this. The chain links TRBV30 to TRBJ2-2, with unresolved D. The CDR3 totals 12 residues. Germline-derived CDR1 and CDR2 are GTSNPN and SVGIG (reference sequence). CDR3: CAWSESTAELFF. CDR3 sequence (DNA): TGTGCCTGGTCCGAGTCTACCGCGGAGCTGTTTTTT.

The chain combines TRBV5-1 with TRBJ2-3, with a weak D call TRBD2 (5 bases). Germline V gene data show CDR1 as SGHRS and CDR2 as YFSETQ. This CDR3 comprises 15 residues. V lost 4 bases to trimming and J lost 1 base, with 13 bases between them. CDR3 nucleotides: TGCGCCAGCAGCCCCCTCGAGGGTGGCACAGATACGCAGTATTTT. Translation: CASSPLEGGTDTQYF.

The CDR3 spells CASSELVGTAYNEQFF. Here the CDR3 DNA reads TGTGCCAGCAGTGAATTGGTCGGTACGGCCTACAATGAGCAGTTCTTC. V is TRBV25-1 and J is TRBJ2-1; D is uncertain. V was trimmed by 1 base and J by 2 bases, leaving 12 bases between them. This CDR3 is built from 16 residues. The germline V gene has CDR1 MGHDK and CDR2 SYGVNS.

This chain uses TRBV5-1 with TRBJ2-1; no definite D call. Trimming took off 2 bases at V and 8 bases at J, with 11 bases between the two ends. The CDR3 consists of 13 residues. Looked up from germline, CDR1 is SGHRS and CDR2 is YFSETQ. The CDR3 DNA reads as TGCGCCAGCAGCTTATCCAGTATCTATGAGCAGTTCTTC. This gives the protein CASSLSSIYEQFF.

V gene TRBV7-2 combines with J gene TRBJ2-7; 7 positions agree with TRBD1. V lost 4 bases to trimming and J lost 5 bases; unmatched junction nucleotides: 2. In germline, CDR1 is SGHTA, CDR2 FQGNSA. The length of the CDR3 is 12 residues. This CDR3 reads CASSSQGDEQYF. CDR3 coding DNA: TGTGCCAGCAGCTCCCAGGGGGACGAGCAGTACTTC. Complete variable domain (other parts from reference TRBV7-2 and TRBJ2-7): GAGVSQSPSNKVTEKGKDVELRCDPISGHTALYWYRQSLGQGLEFLIYFQGNSAPDKSGLPSDRFSAERTGGSVSTLTIQRTQQEDSAVYLCASSSQGDEQYFGPGTRLTVT.

This chain uses TRBV18 with TRBJ2-4; 11 bases line up with TRBD2. The CDR3 sequence is 17 residues long. Germline CDR1 KGHSH, CDR2 LQKENI. V trimming: 2 bases; J trimming: 4 bases; junction bases outside the gene matches: 7. Here the CDR3 reads CASSPLTSGVGKNIQYF. The CDR3 DNA sequence: TGTGCCAGCTCACCATTGACTAGCGGGGTGGGGAAAAACATTCAGTACTTC.

V gene TRBV9 combines with J gene TRBJ2-1; TRBD1 is a possible D gene (5 bases). The CDR3 totals 17 residues. Trimming left V 8 bases short and J 1 base short, with 22 bases between. Germline V lookup: CDR1 SGDLS, CDR2 YYNGEE. The CDR3 is CASSGQGSLGSYNEQFF. The CDR3 DNA is TGTGCCAGTTCAGGTCAGGGATCCCTCGGGTCCTACAATGAGCAGTTCTTC.

The chain's CDR3 is CASSYGTVTDTQYF. CDR3 in DNA: TGTGCCAGCAGTTACGGGACAGTCACAGATACGCAGTATTTT. This chain uses TRBV6-5 with TRBJ2-3; 7 bases match TRBD1. The V gene's germline CDR1 is MNHEY and CDR2 SVGAGI. This CDR3 spans 14 amino acids. The ends lost 2 bases at V and 2 bases at J; junction bases unmatched: 1.

V is TRBV28 and J is TRBJ1-1; a possible D gene is TRBD1 (5 bases). This CDR3 region has 16 residues. Trimming stripped 1 base from V and 5 bases from J, with 17 bases between. Germline V lookup: CDR1 MDHEN, CDR2 SYDVKM. The CDR3 region is CASSLLLSRGGTEAFF. The CDR3 region has the DNA TGTGCCAGCAGTTTATTATTGTCGAGGGGCGGAACTGAAGCTTTCTTT.

The V call is TRBV28, the J call TRBJ2-4; 7 bases are shared with TRBD1. Losses at the gene ends were 3 bases for V and 9 bases for J; bases not matched to a gene: 14. Germline V CDR1 and CDR2: MDHEN, SYDVKM. This CDR3 spans 16 amino acids. CDR3 region: CASSLRTGTLGGIQYF. The CDR3 region has the DNA TGTGCCAGCAGTTTGAGGACAGGAACCTTAGGCGGCATTCAGTACTTC.

The chain employs TRBV6-4 and TRBJ2-1, with 12 positions matching TRBD2. Germline CDR1 MRHNA, CDR2 SNTAGT. J gave up 8 bases and V 2 bases, and 10 bases lay outside the gene matches. CDR3 size: 17 residues. The CDR3 nucleotides read TGTGCCAGCAGTGACAGGCTAGCGGGAGGGCCTCGCGATGAGCAGTTCTTC. Translated: CASSDRLAGGPRDEQFF.

The chain links TRBV7-2 to TRBJ2-7, with D maybe TRBD1 (5 bases). Trimming pared 5 bases from V and 4 bases from J, leaving 15 bases between. This CDR3 is 14 amino acids long. CDR1 and CDR2 from the germline V gene are SGHTA and FQGNSA. CDR3 in amino acids: CASSLRRQLYEQYF. The CDR3 DNA reads TGTGCCAGCAGCCTACGGAGACAGTTGTACGAGCAGTACTTC.

This rearrangement joins TRBV9 to TRBJ2-2, with a tentative D call TRBD2 (5 bases). The CDR3 spans 17 residues. Trimming left V 0 bases short and J 2 bases short, with 14 bases between. Germline CDR1 reads SGDLS; CDR2 reads YYNGEE. CDR3 DNA sequence: TGTGCCAGCAGCGTAGGAGGGTGGGGAGCCAACACCGGGGAGCTGTTTTTT. It encodes CASSVGGWGANTGELFF.

V is TRBV5-1 and J is TRBJ2-5; 16 nucleotides align to TRBD2. This CDR3 has 21 amino acids. Germline trimming cut 3 bases from V and 3 bases from J; bases unmatched to any gene: 17. Germline V CDR1 and CDR2: SGHRS, YFSETQ. CDR3 region: CASSSPGLAGGPSRTKETQYF. The CDR3 DNA sequence: TGCGCCAGCAGCTCGCCGGGACTAGCGGGAGGGCCAAGTCGAACCAAAGAGACCCAGTACTTC.

CDR3: CASSSWGVAGVSNEQFF. DNA for the CDR3: TGCGCCAGCAGCTCATGGGGGGTAGCGGGAGTCAGCAATGAGCAGTTCTTC. This chain uses TRBV5-1 with TRBJ2-1; 9 nucleotides agree with TRBD2. V lost 3 bases, J lost 6 bases, and 13 bases stayed unmatched. The CDR3 spans 17 residues. Germline V lookup: CDR1 SGHRS, CDR2 YFSETQ.

The rearrangement uses TRBV9 and TRBJ2-3; D remains unclear. From germline, CDR1 is SGDLS and CDR2 YYNGEE. Trimming cost V 0 bases and J 3 bases, with 8 bases left between them. The CDR3 is 14 amino acids. The DNA of the CDR3 is TGTGCCAGCAGCGTAGAGTCCAGGACAGATACGCAGTATTTT. It is translated as CASSVESRTDTQYF.

The V call is TRBV13, the J call TRBJ2-5, with 11 bases matching TRBD2. The junction had 4 bases not matched to a gene; V was cut back by 2 bases and J by 2 bases. The CDR3 has 16 amino acids. Germline assignment: CDR1 PRHDT and CDR2 FYEKMQ (reference sequence). CDR3: CASSLRRTSGQETQYF. The CDR3 region has the DNA TGTGCCAGCAGCTTACGCCGGACTAGCGGGCAAGAGACCCAGTACTTC.

This clone was found once. The chain is built from TRBV5-1 and TRBJ2-1; tentatively, D is TRBD2 (5 bases). Germline-derived CDR1 and CDR2 are SGHRS and YFSETQ. The CDR3 covers 14 residues. V lost 4 bases, J lost 8 bases, and 16 bases lay in between. CDR3 nucleotides: TGCGCCAGCAGCGCTGATGGAGGACGGGATGAGCAGTTCTTC. It yields the protein CASSADGGRDEQFF.